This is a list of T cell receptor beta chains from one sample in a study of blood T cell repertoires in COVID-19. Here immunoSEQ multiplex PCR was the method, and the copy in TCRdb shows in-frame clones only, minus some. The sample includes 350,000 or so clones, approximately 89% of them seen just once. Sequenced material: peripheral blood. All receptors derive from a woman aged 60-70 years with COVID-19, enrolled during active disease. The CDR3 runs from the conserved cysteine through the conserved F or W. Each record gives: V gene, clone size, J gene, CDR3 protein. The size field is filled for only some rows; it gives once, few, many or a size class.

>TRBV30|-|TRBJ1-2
CAWTSQGAGYGYTF
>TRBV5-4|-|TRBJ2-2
CASSRLQSSNTGELFF
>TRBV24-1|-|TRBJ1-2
CATSDRGGTEGGYTF
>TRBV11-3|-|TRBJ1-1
CASSLTVNTEAFF
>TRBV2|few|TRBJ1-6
CASREQGATNSPLHF
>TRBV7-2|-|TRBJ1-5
CASSLEAGPRPQHF
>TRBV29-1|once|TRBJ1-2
CSVEEFQTYGYTF
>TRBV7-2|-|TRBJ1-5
CASSFEGDRNQPQHF
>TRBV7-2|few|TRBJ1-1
CASSHGLTNTEAFF
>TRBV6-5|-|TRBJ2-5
CASSIPGQGRQTQYF
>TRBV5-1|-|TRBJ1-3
CASSLGTSRAGNTIYF
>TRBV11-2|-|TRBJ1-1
CASSPGGTTEAFF
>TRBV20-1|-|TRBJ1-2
CSAYRGGGYTF
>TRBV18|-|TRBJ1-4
CASSPVQRSRAATNEKLFF
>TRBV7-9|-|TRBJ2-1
CASSPMSGVRDEQFF
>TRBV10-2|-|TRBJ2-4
CASRDRSGGLAKNIQYF
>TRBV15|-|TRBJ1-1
CATSRDSRLTEAFF
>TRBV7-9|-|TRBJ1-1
CASRKEGYTEAFF
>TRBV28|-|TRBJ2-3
CASSTTSGGTTDTQYF
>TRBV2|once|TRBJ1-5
CASSGTGNNQPQHF
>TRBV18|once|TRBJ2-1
CASSQVSYNEQFF
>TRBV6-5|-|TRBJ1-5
CASFTGVGHNQPQHF
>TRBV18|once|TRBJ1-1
CASSSQGEGPKVFF
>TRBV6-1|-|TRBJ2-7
CASSEPGQGLYEQYF
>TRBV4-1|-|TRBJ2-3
CASSSLADTQYF
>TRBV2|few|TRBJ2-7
CASGDRSKYEQYF
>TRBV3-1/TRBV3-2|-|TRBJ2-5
CASSRASLQETQYF
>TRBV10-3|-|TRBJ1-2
CAISERDVGRNIVGTGGRYGYTF
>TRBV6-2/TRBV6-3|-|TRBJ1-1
CASSYSKAGNVAEAFF
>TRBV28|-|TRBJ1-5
CASSWRGNQPQHF
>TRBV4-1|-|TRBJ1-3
CASSPADRGDTIYF
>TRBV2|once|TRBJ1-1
CASSQTENTEAFF
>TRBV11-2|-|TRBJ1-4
CASTGTGGWNEKLFF
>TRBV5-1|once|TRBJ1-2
CASSETTGVSNYGYTF
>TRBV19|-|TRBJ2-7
CASSITGVRGEQYF
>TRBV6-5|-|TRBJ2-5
CASTAQGIRETQYF
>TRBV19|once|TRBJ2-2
CASSVQGPDGGELFF
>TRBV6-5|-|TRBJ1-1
CASSYSTRGNTEAFF
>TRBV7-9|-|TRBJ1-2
CASSLNTGENYGYTF
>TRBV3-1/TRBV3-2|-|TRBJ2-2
CASSSRQGSDTGELFF
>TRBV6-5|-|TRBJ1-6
CASSYRRRHHGSLHF
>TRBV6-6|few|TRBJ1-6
CASSPKIPTRGSSPLHF
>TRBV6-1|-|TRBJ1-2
CASSETGPYGYTF
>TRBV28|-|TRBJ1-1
CASRQQNTEAFF
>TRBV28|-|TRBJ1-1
CASNQNTEAFF
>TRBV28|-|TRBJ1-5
CATFYSGVGNQPQHF